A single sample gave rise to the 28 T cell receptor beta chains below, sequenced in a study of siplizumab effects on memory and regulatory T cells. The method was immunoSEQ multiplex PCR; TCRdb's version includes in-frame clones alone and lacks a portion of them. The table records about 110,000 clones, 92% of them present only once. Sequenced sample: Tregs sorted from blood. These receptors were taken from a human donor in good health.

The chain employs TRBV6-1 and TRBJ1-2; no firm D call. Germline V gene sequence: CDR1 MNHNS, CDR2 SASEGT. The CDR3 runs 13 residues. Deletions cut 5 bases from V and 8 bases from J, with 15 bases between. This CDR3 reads CASSRGPFYGYTF. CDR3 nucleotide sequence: TGTGCCAGCAGTCGCGGGCCTTTCTACGGCTACACCTTC.

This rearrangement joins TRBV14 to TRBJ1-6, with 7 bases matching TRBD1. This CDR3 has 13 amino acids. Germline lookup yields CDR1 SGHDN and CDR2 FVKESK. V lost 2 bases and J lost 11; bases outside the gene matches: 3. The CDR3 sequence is CASSQSRGTPLHF. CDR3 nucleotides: TGTGCCAGCAGCCAAAGCAGGGGGACACCCCTCCACTTT. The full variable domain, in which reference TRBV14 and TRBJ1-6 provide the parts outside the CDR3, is EAGVTQFPSHSVIEKGQTVTLRCDPISGHDNLYWYRRVMGKEIKFLLHFVKESKQDESGMPNNRFLAERTGGTYSTLKVQPAELEDSGVYFCASSQSRGTPLHFGNGTRLTVT.

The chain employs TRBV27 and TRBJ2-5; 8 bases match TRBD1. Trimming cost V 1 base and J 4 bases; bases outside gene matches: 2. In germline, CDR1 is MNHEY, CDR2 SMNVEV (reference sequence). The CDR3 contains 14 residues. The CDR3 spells CASSLLQGGETQYF. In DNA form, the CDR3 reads TGTGCCAGCAGTTTATTACAGGGGGGAGAGACCCAGTACTTC.

The CDR3 loop reads CASSSQTQAFF. Here the CDR3 DNA reads TGTGCCAGCAGCTCCCAAACTCAAGCTTTCTTT. The chain couples TRBV5-4 to TRBJ1-1; D call uncertain. Germline V gene lookup returns CDR1 SGHNT and CDR2 YYREEE (reference sequence). V lost 3 bases and J 9 bases, leaving 9 bases between the germline ends. The CDR3 is 11 residues long.

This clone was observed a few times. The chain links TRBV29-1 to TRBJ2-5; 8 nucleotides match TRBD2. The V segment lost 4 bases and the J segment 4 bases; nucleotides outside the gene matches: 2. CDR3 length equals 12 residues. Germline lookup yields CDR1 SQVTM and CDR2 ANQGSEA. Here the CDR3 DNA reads TGCAGCGTTGGGCTAGCGGGAGAGACCCAGTACTTC. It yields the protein CSVGLAGETQYF.

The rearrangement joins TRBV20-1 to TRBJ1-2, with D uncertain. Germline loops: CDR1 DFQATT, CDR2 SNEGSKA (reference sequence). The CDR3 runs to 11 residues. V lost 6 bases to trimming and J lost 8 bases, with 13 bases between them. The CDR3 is CSARTVPGYTF. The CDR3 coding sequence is TGCAGTGCCCGGACTGTACCCGGCTACACCTTC.

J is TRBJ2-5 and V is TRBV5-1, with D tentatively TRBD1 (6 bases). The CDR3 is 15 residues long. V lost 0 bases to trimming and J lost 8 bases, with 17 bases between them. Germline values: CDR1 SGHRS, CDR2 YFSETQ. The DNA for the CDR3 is TGCGCCAGCAGCTTGGCTTTTGGGGGCCCCACAACCCAGTACTTC. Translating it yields CASSLAFGGPTTQYF.

As DNA, the CDR3 is TGTGCCAGCAGTCGACAGGGTACCTATGGCTACACCTTC. This sequence encodes CASSRQGTYGYTF. The chain carries TRBV6-5 and TRBJ1-2, with TRBD1 identical over 7 bases. CDR3 length: 13 residues. Trimming at V came to 5 bases and at J to 4 bases, leaving 4 bases not matched to a gene. The V gene's germline CDR1 is MNHEY and CDR2 SVGAGI.

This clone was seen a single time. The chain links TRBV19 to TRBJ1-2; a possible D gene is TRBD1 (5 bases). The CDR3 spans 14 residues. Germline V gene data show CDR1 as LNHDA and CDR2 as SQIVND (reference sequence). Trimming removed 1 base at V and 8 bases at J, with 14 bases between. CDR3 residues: CASSIALPGRGYTF. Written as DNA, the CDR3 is TGTGCCAGTAGTATAGCCCTGCCAGGGCGAGGCTACACCTTC.

In DNA form, the CDR3 reads TGTGCCAGCAGCTTAGTTCTTACTCCCGCCACCTCCTACGAGCAGTACTTC. It encodes CASSLVLTPATSYEQYF. The J gene is TRBJ2-7, the V gene TRBV11-2; unclear D gene. Between the trimmed V and J ends, which lost 1 base and 0 bases, there was a span of 16 bases. There are 17 residues in the CDR3. CDR1 SGHAT and CDR2 FQNNGV come from the germline V gene.

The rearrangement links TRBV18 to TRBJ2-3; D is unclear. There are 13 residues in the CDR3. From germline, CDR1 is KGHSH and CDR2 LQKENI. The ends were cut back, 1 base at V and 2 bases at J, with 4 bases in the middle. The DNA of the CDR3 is TGTGCCAGCTCACCACAGGCCACAGATACGCAGTATTTT. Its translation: CASSPQATDTQYF.

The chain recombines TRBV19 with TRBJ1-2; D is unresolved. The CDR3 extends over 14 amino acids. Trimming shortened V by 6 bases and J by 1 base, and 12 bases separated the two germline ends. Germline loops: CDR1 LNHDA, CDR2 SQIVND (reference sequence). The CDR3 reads CASRFPGLNYGYTF. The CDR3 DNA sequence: TGTGCCAGTAGATTTCCCGGACTTAACTATGGCTACACCTTC. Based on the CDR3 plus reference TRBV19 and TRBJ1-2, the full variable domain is DGGITQSPKYLFRKEGQNVTLSCEQNLNHDAMYWYRQDPGQGLRLIYYSQIVNDFQKGDIAEGYSVSREKKESFPLTVTSAQKNPTAFYLCASRFPGLNYGYTFGSGTRLTVV.

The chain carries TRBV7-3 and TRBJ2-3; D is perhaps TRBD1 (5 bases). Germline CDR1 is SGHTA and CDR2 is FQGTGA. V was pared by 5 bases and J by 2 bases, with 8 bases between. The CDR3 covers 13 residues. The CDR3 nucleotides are TGTGCCAGCAGCGACAGATCCACAGATACGCAGTATTTT. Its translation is CASSDRSTDTQYF.

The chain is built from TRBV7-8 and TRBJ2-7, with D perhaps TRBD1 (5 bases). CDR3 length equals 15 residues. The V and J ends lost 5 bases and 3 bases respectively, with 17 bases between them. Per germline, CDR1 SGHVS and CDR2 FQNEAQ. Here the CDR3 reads CASSPRAVQGYEQYF. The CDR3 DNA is TGTGCCAGCAGCCCCCGCGCAGTTCAGGGCTACGAGCAGTACTTC.

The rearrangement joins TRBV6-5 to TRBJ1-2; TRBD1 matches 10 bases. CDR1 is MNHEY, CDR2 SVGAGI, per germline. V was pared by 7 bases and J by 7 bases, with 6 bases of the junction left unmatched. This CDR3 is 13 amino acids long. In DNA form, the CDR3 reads TGTGCCAGCACCTCGACAGGGGGCAGTGGCTACACCTTC. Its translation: CASTSTGGSGYTF.

The CDR3 DNA reads as TGTGCCAGTAGTATTGCACTAGCGGGGTTCCCCGGGGAGCTGTTTTTT. Its protein product is CASSIALAGFPGELFF. V and J are TRBV19 and TRBJ2-2; TRBD2 aligns across 10 bases. This CDR3 has 16 residues. Germline V gene sequence: CDR1 LNHDA, CDR2 SQIVND (reference sequence). V shed 3 bases, J shed 6 bases, and the junction held 7 bases outside the gene matches. Full variable domain (missing parts from reference TRBV19 and TRBJ2-2): DGGITQSPKYLFRKEGQNVTLSCEQNLNHDAMYWYRQDPGQGLRLIYYSQIVNDFQKGDIAEGYSVSREKKESFPLTVTSAQKNPTAFYLCASSIALAGFPGELFFGEGSRLTVL.

This chain's CDR3 is CASSLESETQQYF. CDR3 DNA sequence: TGTGCCAGCAGCTTAGAAAGTGAGACACAGCAGTACTTC. The chain recombines TRBV7-8 with TRBJ2-7; D not resolved. V was clipped by 1 base and J by 8 bases, with 12 bases between them. The CDR3 spans 13 residues. Per germline, CDR1 SGHVS and CDR2 FQNEAQ.

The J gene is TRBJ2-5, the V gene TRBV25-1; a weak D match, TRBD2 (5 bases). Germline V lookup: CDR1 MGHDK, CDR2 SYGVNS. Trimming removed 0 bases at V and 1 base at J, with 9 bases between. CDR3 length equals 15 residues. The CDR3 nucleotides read TGTGCCAGCAGTGAATATGGACTTTTCCAAGAGACCCAGTACTTC. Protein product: CASSEYGLFQETQYF.

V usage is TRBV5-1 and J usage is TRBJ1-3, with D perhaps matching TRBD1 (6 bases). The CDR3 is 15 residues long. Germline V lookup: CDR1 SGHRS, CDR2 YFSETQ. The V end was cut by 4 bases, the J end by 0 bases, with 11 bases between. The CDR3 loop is CASSAGGGSGNTIYF. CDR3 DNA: TGCGCCAGCAGCGCGGGAGGGGGCTCTGGAAACACCATATATTTT.

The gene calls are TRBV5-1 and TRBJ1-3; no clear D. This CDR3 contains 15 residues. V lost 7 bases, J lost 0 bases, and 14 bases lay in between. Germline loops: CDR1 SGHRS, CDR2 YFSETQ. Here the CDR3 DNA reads TGCGCCAGCGGAGCCGGGTTTAACTCTGGAAACACCATATATTTT. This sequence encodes CASGAGFNSGNTIYF. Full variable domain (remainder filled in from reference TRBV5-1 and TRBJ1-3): KAGVTQTPRYLIKTRGQQVTLSCSPISGHRSVSWYQQTPGQGLQFLFEYFSETQRNKGNFPGRFSGRQFSNSRSEMNVSTLELGDSALYLCASGAGFNSGNTIYFGEGSWLTVV.

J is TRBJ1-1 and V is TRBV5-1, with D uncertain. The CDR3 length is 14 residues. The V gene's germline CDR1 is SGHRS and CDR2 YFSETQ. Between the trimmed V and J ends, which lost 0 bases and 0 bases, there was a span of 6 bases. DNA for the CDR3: TGCGCCAGCAGCTTGGGCGGTTTGAACACTGAAGCTTTCTTT. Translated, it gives CASSLGGLNTEAFF.

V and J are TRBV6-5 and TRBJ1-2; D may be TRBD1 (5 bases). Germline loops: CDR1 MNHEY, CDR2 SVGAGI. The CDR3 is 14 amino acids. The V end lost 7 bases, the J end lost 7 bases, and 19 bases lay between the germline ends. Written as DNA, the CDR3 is TGTGCCAGCAAACACGTGAAAGGGGCGGGTGGCTACACCTTC. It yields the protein CASKHVKGAGGYTF.

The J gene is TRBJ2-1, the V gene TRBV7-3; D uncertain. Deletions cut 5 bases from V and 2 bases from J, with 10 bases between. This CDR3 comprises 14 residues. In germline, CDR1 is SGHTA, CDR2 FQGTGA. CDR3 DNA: TGTGCCAGCAGCCCGTGGGGAACCTACAATGAGCAGTTCTTC. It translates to CASSPWGTYNEQFF.

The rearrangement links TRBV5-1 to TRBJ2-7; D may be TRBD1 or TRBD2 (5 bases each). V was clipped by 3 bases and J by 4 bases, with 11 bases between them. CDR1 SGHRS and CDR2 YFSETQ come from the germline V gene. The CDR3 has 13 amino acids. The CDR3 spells CASSSGRIYEQYF. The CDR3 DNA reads TGCGCCAGCAGCTCGGGACGGATATACGAGCAGTACTTC. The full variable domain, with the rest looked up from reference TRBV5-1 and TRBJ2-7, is KAGVTQTPRYLIKTRGQQVTLSCSPISGHRSVSWYQQTPGQGLQFLFEYFSETQRNKGNFPGRFSGRQFSNSRSEMNVSTLELGDSALYLCASSSGRIYEQYFGPGTRLTVT.

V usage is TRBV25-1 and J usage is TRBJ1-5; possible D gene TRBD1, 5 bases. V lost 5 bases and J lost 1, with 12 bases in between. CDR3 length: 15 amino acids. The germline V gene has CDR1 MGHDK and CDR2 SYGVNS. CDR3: CASSPIGESNQPQHF. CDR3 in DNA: TGTGCCAGCAGTCCGATAGGGGAAAGCAATCAGCCCCAGCATTTT.

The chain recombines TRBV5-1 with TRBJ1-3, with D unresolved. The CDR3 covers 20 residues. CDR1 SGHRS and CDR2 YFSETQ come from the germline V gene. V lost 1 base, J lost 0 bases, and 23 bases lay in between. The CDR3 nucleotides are TGCGCCAGCAGCTTGAGGTGGGGATCGATACACCCCAGCTCTGGAAACACCATATATTTT. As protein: CASSLRWGSIHPSSGNTIYF. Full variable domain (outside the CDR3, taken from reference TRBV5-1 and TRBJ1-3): KAGVTQTPRYLIKTRGQQVTLSCSPISGHRSVSWYQQTPGQGLQFLFEYFSETQRNKGNFPGRFSGRQFSNSRSEMNVSTLELGDSALYLCASSLRWGSIHPSSGNTIYFGEGSWLTVV.

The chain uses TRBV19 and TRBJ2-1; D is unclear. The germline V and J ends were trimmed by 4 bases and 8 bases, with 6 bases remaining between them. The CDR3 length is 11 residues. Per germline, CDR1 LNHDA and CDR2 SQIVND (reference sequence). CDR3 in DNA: TGTGCCAGTAGTAACAGAGATGAGCAGTTCTTC. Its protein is CASSNRDEQFF.

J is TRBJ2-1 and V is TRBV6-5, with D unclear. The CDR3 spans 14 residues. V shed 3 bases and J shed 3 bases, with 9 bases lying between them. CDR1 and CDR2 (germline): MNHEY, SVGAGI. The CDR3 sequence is CASSYTTLYNEQFF. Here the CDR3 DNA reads TGTGCCAGCAGTTATACTACTCTCTACAATGAGCAGTTCTTC.